One sample yielded the 3 T cell receptor beta chains listed below, sequenced in a study of blood T cell repertoires in COVID-19. Some clones are missing from TCRdb's copy, which holds only in-frame ones; the method was immunoSEQ multiplex PCR. This sample yields approximately 62,000 clones, of which about four fifths are seen a single time; around 6% belongs to the top ten. Sequencing input: peripheral blood. The origin of the receptors is a woman aged 50 to 60 with active or convalescent COVID-19.

This clone has a single count. The chain employs TRBV19 and TRBJ1-2; possible D gene TRBD1, 6 bases. Germline V CDR1 and CDR2: LNHDA, SQIVND (reference sequence). There are 13 residues in the CDR3. V lost 6 bases and J lost 4, with 12 bases in between. CDR3 amino acids: CASRGARSYGYTF. CDR3 coding DNA: TGTGCCAGTAGGGGGGCACGATCCTATGGCTACACCTTC.

This clone was recorded only once. The V call is TRBV24-1, the J call TRBJ1-3, with unresolved D. The CDR3 runs to 14 residues. Germline lookup yields CDR1 KGHDR and CDR2 SFDVKD. V was pared by 7 bases and J by 4 bases, with 13 bases between. CDR3 bases: TGTGCCACCAGCCCCGGACTAGGAGGAAACACCATATATTTT. It specifies CATSPGLGGNTIYF.

This clone was found a few times. The genes are TRBV4-2 and TRBJ1-5; D gene uncertain. The CDR3 has 14 residues. Germline V CDR1 and CDR2: LGHNA, YNFKEQ. Deletions cut 2 bases from V and 5 bases from J, with 10 bases between. The CDR3 here is CASSQQFIHQPQHF. In nucleotides, the CDR3 is TGTGCCAGCAGCCAACAATTCATTCATCAGCCCCAGCATTTT.